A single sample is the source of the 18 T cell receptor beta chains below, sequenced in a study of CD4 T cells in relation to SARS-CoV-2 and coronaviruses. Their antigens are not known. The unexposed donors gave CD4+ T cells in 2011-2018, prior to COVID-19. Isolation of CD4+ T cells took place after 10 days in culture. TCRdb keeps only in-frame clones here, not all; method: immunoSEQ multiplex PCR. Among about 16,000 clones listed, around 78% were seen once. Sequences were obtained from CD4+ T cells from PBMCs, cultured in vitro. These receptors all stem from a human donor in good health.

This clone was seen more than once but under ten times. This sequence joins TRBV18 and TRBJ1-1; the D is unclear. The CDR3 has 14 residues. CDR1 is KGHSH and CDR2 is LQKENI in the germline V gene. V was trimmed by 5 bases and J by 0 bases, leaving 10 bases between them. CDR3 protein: CASSLGAMNTEAFF. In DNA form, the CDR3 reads TGTGCCAGCTCATTGGGAGCAATGAACACTGAAGCTTTCTTT. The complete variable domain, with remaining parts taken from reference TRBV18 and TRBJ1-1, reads NAGVMQNPRHLVRRRGQEARLRCSPMKGHSHVYWYRQLPEEGLKFMVYLQKENIIDESGMPKERFSAEFPKEGPSILRIQQVVRGDSAAYFCASSLGAMNTEAFFGQGTRLTVV.

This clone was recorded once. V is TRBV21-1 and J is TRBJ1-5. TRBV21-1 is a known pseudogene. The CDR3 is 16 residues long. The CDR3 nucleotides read TGTGCCAGCAGCACCCCGTTGCCTATAAGCAATCAGCCCCAGCATTTT. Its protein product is CASSTPLPISNQPQHF.

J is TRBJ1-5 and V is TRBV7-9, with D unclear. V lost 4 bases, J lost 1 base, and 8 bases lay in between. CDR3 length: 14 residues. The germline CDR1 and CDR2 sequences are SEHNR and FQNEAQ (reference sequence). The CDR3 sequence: CASSSKGSNQPQHF. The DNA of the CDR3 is TGTGCCAGCAGCTCCAAGGGCAGCAATCAGCCCCAGCATTTT.

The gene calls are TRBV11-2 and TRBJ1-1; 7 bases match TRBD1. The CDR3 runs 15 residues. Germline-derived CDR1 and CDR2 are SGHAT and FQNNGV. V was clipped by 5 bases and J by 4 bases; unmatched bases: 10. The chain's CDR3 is CASSPDRIISTEAFF. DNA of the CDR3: TGTGCCAGCAGCCCGGACAGGATTATTAGCACTGAAGCTTTCTTT.

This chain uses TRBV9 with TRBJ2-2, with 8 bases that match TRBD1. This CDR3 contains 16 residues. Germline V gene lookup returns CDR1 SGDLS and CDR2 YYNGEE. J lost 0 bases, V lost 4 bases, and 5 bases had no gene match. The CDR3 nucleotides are TGTGCCAGCAGCATTGGGACAGGTCCGAACACCGGGGAGCTGTTTTTT. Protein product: CASSIGTGPNTGELFF.

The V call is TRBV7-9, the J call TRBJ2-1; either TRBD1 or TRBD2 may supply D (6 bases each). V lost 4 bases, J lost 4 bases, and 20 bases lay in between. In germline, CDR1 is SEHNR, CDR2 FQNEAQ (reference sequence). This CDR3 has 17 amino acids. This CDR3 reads CASSSSIWGAWYNEQFF. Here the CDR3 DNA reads TGTGCCAGCAGCTCTAGCATTTGGGGGGCGTGGTACAATGAGCAGTTCTTC.

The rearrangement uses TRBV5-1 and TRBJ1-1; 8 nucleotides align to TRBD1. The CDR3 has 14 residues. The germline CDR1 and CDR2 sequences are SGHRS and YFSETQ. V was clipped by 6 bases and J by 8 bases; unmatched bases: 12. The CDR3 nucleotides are TGCGCCAGCATTCTAAGGCCTACAGGGGGAGAAGCTTTCTTT. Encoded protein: CASILRPTGGEAFF.

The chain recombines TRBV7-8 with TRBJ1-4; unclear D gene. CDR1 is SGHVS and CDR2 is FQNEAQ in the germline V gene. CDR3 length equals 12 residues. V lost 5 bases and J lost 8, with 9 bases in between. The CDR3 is CASSGPNEKLFF. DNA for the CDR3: TGTGCCAGCAGCGGACCGAACGAAAAACTGTTTTTT.

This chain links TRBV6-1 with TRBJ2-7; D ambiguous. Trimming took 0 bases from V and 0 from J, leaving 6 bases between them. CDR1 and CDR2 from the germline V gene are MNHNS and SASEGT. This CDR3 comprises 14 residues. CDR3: CASSEAGSSYEQYF. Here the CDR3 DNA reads TGTGCCAGCAGTGAAGCGGGCAGCTCCTACGAGCAGTACTTC.

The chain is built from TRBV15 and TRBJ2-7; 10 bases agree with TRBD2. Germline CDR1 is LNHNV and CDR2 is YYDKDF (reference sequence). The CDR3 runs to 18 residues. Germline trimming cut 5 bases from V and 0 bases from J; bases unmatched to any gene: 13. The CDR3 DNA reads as TGTGCCACCAGCTGGAGACCACTTCGGACTAGCGGCTCCTACGAGCAGTACTTC. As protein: CATSWRPLRTSGSYEQYF.

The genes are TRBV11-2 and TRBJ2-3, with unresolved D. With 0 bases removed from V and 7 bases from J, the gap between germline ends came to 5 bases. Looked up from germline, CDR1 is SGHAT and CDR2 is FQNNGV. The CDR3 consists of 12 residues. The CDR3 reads CASSLDGNTQYF. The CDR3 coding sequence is TGTGCCAGCAGCTTAGATGGAAATACGCAGTATTTT.

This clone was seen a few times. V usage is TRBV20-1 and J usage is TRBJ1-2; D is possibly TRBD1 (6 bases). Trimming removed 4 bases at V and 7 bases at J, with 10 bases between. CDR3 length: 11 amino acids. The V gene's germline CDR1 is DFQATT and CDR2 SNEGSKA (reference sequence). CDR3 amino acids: CSANRAFGYTF. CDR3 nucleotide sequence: TGCAGTGCTAACAGGGCGTTTGGCTACACCTTC.

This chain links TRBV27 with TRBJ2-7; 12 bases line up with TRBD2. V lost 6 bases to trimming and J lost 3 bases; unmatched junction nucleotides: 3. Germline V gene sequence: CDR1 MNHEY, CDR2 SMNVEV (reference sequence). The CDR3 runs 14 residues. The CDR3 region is CASRQTSGGYEQYF. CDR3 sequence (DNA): TGTGCCAGCAGACAGACTAGCGGGGGCTACGAGCAGTACTTC.

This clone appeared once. The DNA for the CDR3 is TGTGCCAGCAGCGGGACAGGGGGCGTAGATACGCAGTATTTT. Translated, it gives CASSGTGGVDTQYF. V usage is TRBV6-4 and J usage is TRBJ2-3; 12 nucleotides line up with TRBD1. V trimming: 6 bases; J trimming: 5 bases; junction bases outside the gene matches: 3. CDR1 MRHNA and CDR2 SNTAGT come from the germline V gene. This CDR3 has 14 amino acids.

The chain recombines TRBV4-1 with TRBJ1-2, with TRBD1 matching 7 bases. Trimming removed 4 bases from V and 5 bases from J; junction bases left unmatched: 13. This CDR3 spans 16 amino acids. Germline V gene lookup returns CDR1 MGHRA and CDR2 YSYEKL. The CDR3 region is CASSPVGQALFYGYTF. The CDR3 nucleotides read TGCGCCAGCAGCCCCGTCGGACAGGCCCTCTTTTATGGCTACACCTTC.

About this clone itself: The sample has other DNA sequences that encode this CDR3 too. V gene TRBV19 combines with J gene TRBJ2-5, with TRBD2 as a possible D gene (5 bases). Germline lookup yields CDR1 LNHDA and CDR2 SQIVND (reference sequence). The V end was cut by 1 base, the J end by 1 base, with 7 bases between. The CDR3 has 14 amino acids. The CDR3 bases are TGTGCCAGTAGTATAGGTGGGAGCCAAGAGACCCAGTACTTC. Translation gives CASSIGGSQETQYF.

CDR3 in DNA: TGTGCCATCAGTGATTTCGGGGGGAACACTGAAGCTTTCTTT. This gives the protein CAISDFGGNTEAFF. The chain employs TRBV10-3 and TRBJ1-1; D possibly corresponds to TRBD1 (5 bases). Germline V gives CDR1 ENHRY, CDR2 SYGVKD. The ends were cut back, 3 bases at V and 1 base at J, with 9 bases in the middle. The CDR3 consists of 14 residues.

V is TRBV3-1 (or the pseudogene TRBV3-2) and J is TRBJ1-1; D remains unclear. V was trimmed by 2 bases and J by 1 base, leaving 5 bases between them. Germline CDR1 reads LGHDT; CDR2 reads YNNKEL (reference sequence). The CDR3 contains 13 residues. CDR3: CASSQQRNTEAFF. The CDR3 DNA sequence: TGTGCCAGCAGCCAACAGCGGAACACTGAAGCTTTCTTT.